This T cell receptor beta chain was sequenced for a study of control samples from healthy donors and cancer patients. The sample holds one count of this clone. The CDR3 is 14 residues long. CDR1 and CDR2 (germline): SNHLY, FYNNEI. V gave up 7 bases and J gave up 2 bases, with 11 bases separating them. Repertoires were generated with immunoSEQ multiplex PCR, while TCRdb's copy carries only in-frame clones and drops some. The table includes about 130,000 clones, roughly 92% detected once. This sequence joins TRBV2 and TRBJ2-2; D is uncertain. This TCR derives from a man older than 75 with head and neck cancer. The source material was PBMCs. The CDR3 reads CASKGRVNTGELFF. The CDR3 region has the DNA TGTGCCAGCAAAGGACGGGTCAACACCGGGGAGCTGTTTTTT.